This TCR beta chain was found in a study of blood T cell repertoires in COVID-19. About the study: COVID-19 samples, acute and convalescent, were from the United States, Italy and Spain. PBMCs, B-cell-depleted T cells, or T cells provided the cDNA or gDNA that made up the material.

V lost 1 base and J lost 8, with 12 bases in between. The CDR3 is 14 amino acids. In germline, CDR1 is LNHDA, CDR2 SQIVND (reference sequence). Original processing notes: Cell counts per sample came from amplifying reference gene primers. Some clones are missing from TCRdb's copy, which holds only in-frame ones; the method was immunoSEQ multiplex PCR. V, J and clone size derive from that table, while D and trimming were established from the DNA sequence. The table includes around 78,000 clones, around 86% detected once. This TCR was sampled from a woman aged 55-75 years with acute or convalescent COVID-19. The chain is built from TRBV19 and TRBJ2-1, with a tentative D call TRBD2 (5 bases). The sample was peripheral blood. CDR3 DNA sequence: TGTGCCAGTAGTATAGGAGAGGGAGCGGATGAGCAGTTCTTC. This gives the protein CASSIGEGADEQFF.